The TCR beta chain described here comes from a study of T cells expressing NK-cell markers. The CDR3 sequence is 14 residues long. In germline, CDR1 is SQVTM, CDR2 ANQGSEA. For each CDR3 protein, TCRdb gives one entry from its re-call of the 5' RACE reads, without DNA. This listing includes 500,000 to 700,000 distinct CDR3 sequences. The TCR originated in a man younger than 35 in good health. V and J are TRBV29-1 and TRBJ2-1. The sequenced material came from blood T cells: a sorted CD56 or NKG2C T cell subset, CD4+ or CD8+ T cells, or bulk PBMC T cells (not recorded which). CDR3: CSVEDKEAYYEQFF.